This T cell receptor beta chain is from a study of cytomegalovirus exposure and HLA in healthy donors. Study-level results: Later analysis indicated greater clonal expansion among HLA-associated TCR beta chains than among equally common other chains.

A multiplex PCR was run with 60 Vbeta primers and 13 Jbeta primers. Only in-frame clones appear in the TCRdb table, and some are missing; sequencing was by immunoSEQ multiplex PCR. Of under 150,000 clones detected, roughly 77% appear once; the ten largest clones hold under 2%. On this clone itself: The antigen is unknown.

V gave up 0 bases and J gave up 6 bases, with 14 bases separating them. Germline CDR1 and CDR2: MNHEY and SVGAGI. This CDR3 is built from 15 residues. The TCR was taken from a man younger than 35 in good health and CMV-seronegative. Sequenced input: PBMCs. The rearrangement uses TRBV6-5 and TRBJ1-2; D may be TRBD1 (5 bases). The CDR3 here is CASSYSGTGRDGYTF. In DNA, the CDR3 is TGTGCCAGCAGTTACTCTGGGACGGGGAGGGATGGCTACACCTTC.